The entry below gives a single TCR beta chain sequence along with its context. Its target antigen remains unknown. No base-level quality is on record; no much larger clone is a single base apart. The CDR3 measures 16 amino acids from cysteine to phenylalanine. Only the CDR3 DNA stays, 48 bases, in frame from base 1. From the germline V gene, CDR1 is SNHLY and CDR2 is FYNNEI. The junction shows trimming of 6 bases on V and 1 base on J, plus 13 bases between the germline ends. TCRbeta CDR3 regions were amplified from genomic DNA by means of the immunoSEQ Assay, a bias-controlled multiplex PCR. The paper's data handling went like this. Within the assay, amplification of reference gene primers was used to estimate how many nucleated cells each sample contained. Sequence reads were collapsed and filtered to measure the absolute abundance of every unique TCRbeta CDR3 rearrangement. For each sample, productive Simpson clonality was calculated as the square root of Simpson's diversity index across productive rearrangements. TCRdb took this table from immuneACCESS and kept in-frame rearrangements with V and J called. Such tables lack part of the clones; where checked against another copy, unresolved V genes explain under half of the gap, and the rest is unexplained. D and trimming come from the DNA, and the V and J calls and clone size come from that table. Across this sample there are 350,000 or so clones, with about 88% seen only once. The ten largest clones take up 1% of the sample.

This sample was included in a study of blood T cell repertoires in COVID-19 (TCRdb year 2020). With regard to the full study: The collaborator samples originated in the United States, Italy and Spain and spanned the acute and convalescent phases of COVID-19. The repertoires were released in a freely available public database intended as a resource for research on the immune response to SARS-CoV-2. Deeply sampled blood TCRbeta repertoires from subjects exposed to, actively infected with, or recovered from COVID-19 were included in the dataset. The samples were drawn from the first 160 participants of the ongoing ImmuneRACE study and from some 1,300 subjects provided by 6 global collaborators. HLA class I and class II types, where available, came from metadata supplied by the sample provider rather than from assay-based typing. The sample metadata nearly always contained a de-identified subject ID, COVID-19 status, age in years and sex. The material from the prospective study consisted of cDNA or gDNA derived from T cells, B-cell-depleted T cells, or PBMCs. Findings and caveats that apply to the study as a whole: How much clinical and demographic metadata was included differed by source and by participant, and the metadata was provided uncurated.

In the prospective study, participants were roughly 18 to 100 years old, resided in about 25 geographic areas of the United States, and were enrolled through a virtual design. Cohort assignment in the prospective study relied on participant-reported clinical history from a screening survey and a study questionnaire. ImmuneRACE Cohort 3 recovered participants were defined by two consecutive negative NP/OP PCR tests, healthcare professional clearance, or symptom resolution. Mobile phlebotomists in the prospective study collected whole blood, serum and a nasopharyngeal or oropharyngeal swab from every participant. Over an approximately 2-month period, participants in the prospective study had the option of providing additional blood draws and questionnaires. Before DNA extraction, prospective study blood samples were shipped either frozen or at room temperature.

Source material: PBMCs or T cells enriched from blood (not recorded which). The sequence came from a woman younger than 45 who had recovered from COVID-19. The sequence is built from TRBV2 and TRBJ1-6; the D gene is unclear. CDR3 region: CASSDGGWSYNSPLHF. Here is the DNA: TGTGCCAGCAGCGATGGCGGGTGGTCCTATAATTCACCCCTCCACTTT.